This T cell receptor beta chain was identified in a study of cytomegalovirus exposure and HLA in healthy donors. Study in general: Some 85 million unique TCRs, all from HLA-typed donors, were included in an early release of the data.

60 Vbeta and 13 Jbeta primers were used in PCR. TCRdb's copy holds only in-frame clones and misses some; the assay was immunoSEQ multiplex PCR. Counted here are fewer than 200,000 clones, approximately 75% occurring once; the ten biggest clones make up approximately 1.4%. Whole-study findings and limits: Among CMV-associated TCR beta chains, most appeared HLA-restricted in a later analysis.

Germline CDR1 MNHEY, CDR2 SMNVEV (reference sequence). V lost 0 bases and J lost 10, with 15 bases in between. The CDR3 contains 14 residues. A word on this clone: Its antigen is unidentified.

The rearrangement links TRBV27 to TRBJ1-1, with D perhaps TRBD1 (6 bases). This clonotype was obtained from a girl aged 5-17 years in good health and CMV-seronegative. Sequencing was done on a sample of PBMCs. Here the CDR3 DNA reads TGTGCCAGCAGTTTATCCGGGACACCTCGGGGAGCTTTCTTT. This encodes CASSLSGTPRGAFF.